Below, 18 T cell receptor beta chains from the same sample are listed, as sequenced in a study of T-cell memory formation after mild COVID-19. A single record per CDR3 protein comes from TCRdb applying MiXCR to the 5' RACE reads. The sample has 350,000 to 500,000 distinct CDR3 sequences, around a quarter seen once. What was sequenced was PBMCs or a T cell subset sorted from them (not recorded which). Every receptor here comes from an adult woman who had mild COVID-19 (a few samples of this study predate the infection). Cell type and time point are not known.

The chain carries TRBV20-1 and TRBJ1-2; maybe TRBD1 (6 bases). Germline V gives CDR1 DFQATT, CDR2 SNEGSKA (reference sequence). This CDR3 has 12 residues. Trimming stripped 3 bases from V and 7 bases from J, with 12 bases between. The CDR3 sequence: CSARGDIRGYTF. The CDR3 DNA is TGCAGTGCTAGGGGGGACATTCGTGGCTACACCTTC.

This rearrangement joins TRBV7-6 to TRBJ2-1; 8 nucleotides line up with TRBD2. Germline CDR1 is SGHVS and CDR2 is FNYEAQ. V trimming: 0 bases; J trimming: 4 bases; junction bases outside the gene matches: 5. The CDR3 is made up of 16 amino acids. The DNA of the CDR3 is TGTGCCAGCAGCTTAGCCGGGGTAGCGGGGTACAATGAGCAGTTCTTC. Translating gives CASSLAGVAGYNEQFF.

The chain has TRBV7-9 and TRBJ1-3; D possibly corresponds to TRBD1 (5 bases). CDR3 length equals 16 residues. Germline assignment: CDR1 SEHNR and CDR2 FQNEAQ (reference sequence). V lost 3 bases and J lost 3, with 15 bases in between. The CDR3 region is CASSFSTATIGNTIYF. CDR3 coding DNA: TGTGCCAGCAGCTTCTCGACAGCCACAATTGGAAACACCATATATTTT. Full variable domain (missing parts from reference TRBV7-9 and TRBJ1-3): DTGVSQNPRHKITKRGQNVTFRCDPISEHNRLYWYRQTLGQGPEFLTYFQNEAQLEKSRLLSDRFSAERPKGSFSTLEIQRTEQGDSAMYLCASSFSTATIGNTIYFGEGSWLTVV.

The table lists this clonotype with a few counts. The V call is TRBV7-6, the J call TRBJ2-1, with TRBD2 matching over 15 bases. Germline CDR1 reads SGHVS; CDR2 reads FNYEAQ. With V trimmed by 4 bases and J by 2 bases, 9 bases remained unmatched. The CDR3 extends over 19 amino acids. The CDR3: CASSSAPGLAGGPYNEQFF. The CDR3 nucleotides read TGTGCCAGCAGCTCCGCTCCGGGACTAGCGGGAGGACCCTACAATGAGCAGTTCTTC. Using reference TRBV7-6 and TRBJ2-1 for the parts outside the CDR3, the full variable domain is GAGVSQSPRYKVTKRGQDVALRCDPISGHVSLYWYRQALGQGPEFLTYFNYEAQQDKSGLPNDRFSAERPEGSISTLTIQRTEQRDSAMYRCASSSAPGLAGGPYNEQFFGPGTRLTVL.

This clonotype was seen more than once but under ten times. This rearrangement joins TRBV6-5 to TRBJ1-3, with 7 bases lining up with TRBD1. The germline V gene has CDR1 MNHEY and CDR2 SVGAGI. CDR3 length: 14 residues. With 5 bases clipped from V and 8 bases from J, the junction kept 9 bases outside the gene matches. Written as DNA, the CDR3 is TGTGCCAGCAGTGGGCGGGACAGCGGGGACACCATATATTTT. Protein: CASSGRDSGDTIYF.

This rearrangement joins TRBV7-9 to TRBJ2-5, with TRBD1 identical over 11 bases. The V gene's germline CDR1 is SEHNR and CDR2 FQNEAQ (reference sequence). The V gene end was trimmed by 5 bases and the J gene end by 4 bases; junction bases not matched to a gene: 12. This CDR3 spans 17 amino acids. CDR3 in amino acids: CASSTWDRGYSRETQYF. DNA for the CDR3: TGTGCCAGCAGCACCTGGGACAGGGGGTACTCCCGAGAGACCCAGTACTTC.

The chain joins TRBV18 to TRBJ2-7; D unclear. This CDR3 comprises 14 residues. Per the germline V gene, CDR1 is KGHSH and CDR2 is LQKENI. With 3 bases removed from V and 5 bases from J, the gap between germline ends came to 14 bases. CDR3 region: CASSPPNKPHEQYF. The CDR3 DNA follows: TGTGCCAGCTCACCTCCCAACAAGCCCCACGAGCAGTACTTC.

The chain carries TRBV27 and TRBJ1-2; D unresolved. Trimming stripped 4 bases from V and 4 bases from J, with 10 bases between. The CDR3 is 13 residues long. The germline gives CDR1 MNHEY, CDR2 SMNVEV (reference sequence). CDR3 amino acids: CASSSAHSYGYTF. In nucleotides, the CDR3 is TGTGCCAGCAGTTCGGCCCACAGCTATGGCTACACCTTC.

The CDR3 reads CASSLPTSGTNEQFF. For the CDR3, the DNA is TGTGCCAGCAGCTTACCGACTAGCGGGACCAATGAGCAGTTCTTC. This chain joins TRBV7-2 and TRBJ2-1, with 11 nucleotides matching TRBD2. Germline trimming cut 2 bases from V and 6 bases from J; bases unmatched to any gene: 3. Germline V gene lookup returns CDR1 SGHTA and CDR2 FQGNSA. This CDR3 contains 15 residues.

V gene TRBV24-1 combines with J gene TRBJ2-3, with D hard to call. The CDR3 consists of 17 residues. Trimming pared 2 bases from V and 2 bases from J, leaving 16 bases between. Germline CDR1 is KGHDR and CDR2 is SFDVKD. The chain's CDR3 is CATSDSGSPYPTDTQYF. CDR3 bases: TGTGCCACCAGTGATTCCGGCAGCCCATACCCCACAGATACGCAGTATTTT.

V gene TRBV30 combines with J gene TRBJ2-7; D gene uncertain. Trimming took off 4 bases at V and 6 bases at J, with 13 bases between the two ends. The CDR3 extends over 12 amino acids. Germline V gene sequence: CDR1 GTSNPN, CDR2 SVGIG (reference sequence). Here the CDR3 reads CAWTEARSEQYF. CDR3 bases: TGTGCCTGGACCGAGGCCCGCTCCGAGCAGTACTTC.

The chain recombines TRBV12-3 or TRBV12-4 with TRBJ1-1; D is ambiguous. The CDR3 extends over 11 amino acids. V was pared by 7 bases and J by 3 bases, with 6 bases between. The CDR3 bases are TGTGCCAGCATGCGGGACACTGAAGCTTTCTTT. It is translated as CASMRDTEAFF.

The J gene is TRBJ1-5, the V gene TRBV9, with TRBD1 as a possible D gene (6 bases). Germline CDR1 SGDLS, CDR2 YYNGEE. V lost 4 bases and J lost 9, with 14 bases in between. CDR3 length: 13 residues. CDR3 residues: CASSPQGFWPQHF. In DNA, the CDR3 is TGTGCCAGCAGCCCTCAGGGGTTTTGGCCCCAGCATTTT.

In its sample, this clonotype was seen many times. The chain is built from TRBV4-1 and TRBJ2-3; D gene uncertain. The CDR3 loop spans 15 amino acids. Germline V gene lookup returns CDR1 MGHRA and CDR2 YSYEKL. The germline V and J ends were trimmed by 3 bases and 2 bases, with 12 bases remaining between them. The CDR3 is CASSHTTLLTDTQYF. DNA for the CDR3: TGCGCCAGCAGCCATACTACCCTCCTCACAGATACGCAGTATTTT.

The rearrangement joins TRBV19 to TRBJ1-5; D perhaps matches TRBD1 (5 bases). CDR1 and CDR2 (germline): LNHDA, SQIVND (reference sequence). Deletions cut 4 bases from V and 4 bases from J, with 11 bases between. This CDR3 contains 14 residues. In nucleotides, the CDR3 is TGTGCCAGTAGTAATGCGGGGACTAATCAGCCCCAGCATTTT. It translates to CASSNAGTNQPQHF.

This clonotype has more than one count but fewer than ten. This rearrangement joins TRBV11-2 to TRBJ2-7; 7 bases fit TRBD2. CDR1 SGHAT and CDR2 FQNNGV come from the germline V gene. The CDR3 loop spans 14 amino acids. The junction had 5 bases not matched to a gene; V was cut back by 6 bases and J by 0 bases. The CDR3 region is CASRGGGSSYEQYF. The CDR3 DNA reads TGTGCCAGCAGAGGAGGCGGGAGCTCCTACGAGCAGTACTTC.

This clonotype has more than one count but fewer than ten. The CDR3 region is CSAEGGLAGAPDTQYF. DNA of the CDR3: TGCAGTGCTGAAGGGGGATTAGCGGGAGCGCCCGATACGCAGTATTTT. The chain links TRBV20-1 to TRBJ2-3; 9 positions agree with TRBD2. With V trimmed by 5 bases and J by 6 bases, 15 bases remained unmatched. The CDR3 extends over 16 amino acids. The V gene's germline CDR1 is DFQATT and CDR2 SNEGSKA (reference sequence).

This clonotype was recorded a few times. Here the CDR3 DNA reads TGTGCCAGCAGCGTAGATCGGCAGCCCTACAATGAGCAGTTCTTC. Residues: CASSVDRQPYNEQFF. This chain connects TRBV9 to TRBJ2-1; no firm D call. CDR1 is SGDLS and CDR2 is YYNGEE in the germline V gene. The CDR3 sequence is 15 residues long. V lost 0 bases to trimming and J lost 2 bases, with 9 bases between them.